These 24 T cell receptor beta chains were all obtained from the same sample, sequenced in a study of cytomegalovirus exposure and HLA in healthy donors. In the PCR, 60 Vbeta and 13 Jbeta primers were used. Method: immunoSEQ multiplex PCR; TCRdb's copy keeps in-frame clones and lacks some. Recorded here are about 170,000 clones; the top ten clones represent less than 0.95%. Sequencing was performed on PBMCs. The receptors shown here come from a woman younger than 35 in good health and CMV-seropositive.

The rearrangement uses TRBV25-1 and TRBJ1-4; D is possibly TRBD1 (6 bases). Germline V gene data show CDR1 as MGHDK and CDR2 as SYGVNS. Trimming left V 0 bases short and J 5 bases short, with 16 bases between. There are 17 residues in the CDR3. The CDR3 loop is CASSEYVGGPRNEKLFF. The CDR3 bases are TGTGCCAGCAGTGAATACGTAGGGGGACCGAGGAATGAAAAACTGTTTTTT.

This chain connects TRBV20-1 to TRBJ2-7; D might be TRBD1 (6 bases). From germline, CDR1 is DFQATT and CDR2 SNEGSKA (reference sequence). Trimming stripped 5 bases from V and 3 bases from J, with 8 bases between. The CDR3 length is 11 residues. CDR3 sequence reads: CSAGQFYEQYF. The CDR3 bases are TGCAGTGCTGGACAGTTCTACGAGCAGTACTTC.

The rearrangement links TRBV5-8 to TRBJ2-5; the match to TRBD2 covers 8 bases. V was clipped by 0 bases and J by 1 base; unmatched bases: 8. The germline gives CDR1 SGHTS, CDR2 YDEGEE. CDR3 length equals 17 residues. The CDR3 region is CASSLDGGREVQETQYF. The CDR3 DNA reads TGTGCCAGCAGCTTGGACGGAGGGCGGGAGGTCCAAGAGACCCAGTACTTC.

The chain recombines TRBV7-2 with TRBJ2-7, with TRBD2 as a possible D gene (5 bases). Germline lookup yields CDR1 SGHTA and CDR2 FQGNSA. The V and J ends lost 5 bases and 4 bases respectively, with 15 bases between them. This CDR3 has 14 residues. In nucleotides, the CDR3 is TGTGCCAGCAGCCCTACTAGATCCCTTTACGAGCAGTACTTC. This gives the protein CASSPTRSLYEQYF.

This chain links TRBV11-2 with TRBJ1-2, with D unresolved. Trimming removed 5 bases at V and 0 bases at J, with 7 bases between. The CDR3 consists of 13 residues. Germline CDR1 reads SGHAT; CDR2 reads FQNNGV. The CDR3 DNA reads TGTGCCAGCAGCGTTTACTCTAACTATGGCTACACCTTC. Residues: CASSVYSNYGYTF.

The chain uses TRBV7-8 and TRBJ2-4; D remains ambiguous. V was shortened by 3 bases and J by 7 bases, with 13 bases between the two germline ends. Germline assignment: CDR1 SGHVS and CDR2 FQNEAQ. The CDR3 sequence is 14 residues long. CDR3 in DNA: TGTGCCAGCAGCTTTGACCGGTCCAGGAACATTCAGTACTTC. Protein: CASSFDRSRNIQYF. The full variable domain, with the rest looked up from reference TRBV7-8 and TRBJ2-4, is GAGVSQSPRYKVAKRGQDVALRCDPISGHVSLFWYQQALGQGPEFLTYFQNEAQLDKSGLPSDRFFAERPEGSVSTLKIQRTQQEDSAVYLCASSFDRSRNIQYFGAGTRLSVL.

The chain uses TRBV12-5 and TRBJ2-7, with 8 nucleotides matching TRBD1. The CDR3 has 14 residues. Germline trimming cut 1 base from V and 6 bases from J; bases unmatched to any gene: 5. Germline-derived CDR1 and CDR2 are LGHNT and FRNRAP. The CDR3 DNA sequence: TGTGCTAGTGGTTTGGAACAGGGGGTGAGCGAGCAGTACTTC. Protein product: CASGLEQGVSEQYF.

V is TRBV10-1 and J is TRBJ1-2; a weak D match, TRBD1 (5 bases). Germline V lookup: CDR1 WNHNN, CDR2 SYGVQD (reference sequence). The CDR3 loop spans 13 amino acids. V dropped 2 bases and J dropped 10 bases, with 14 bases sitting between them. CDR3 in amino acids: CASSEAGRGDYTF. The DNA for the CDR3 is TGCGCCAGCAGTGAGGCAGGTCGGGGGGACTACACCTTC.

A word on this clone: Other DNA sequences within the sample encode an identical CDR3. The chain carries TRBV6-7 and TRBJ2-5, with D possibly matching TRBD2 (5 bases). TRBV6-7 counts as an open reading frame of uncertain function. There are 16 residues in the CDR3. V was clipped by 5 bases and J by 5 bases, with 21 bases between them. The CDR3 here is CASSLLFLGSGETQYF. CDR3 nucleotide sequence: TGTGCCAGCAGTCTCCTGTTTTTGGGGTCGGGGGAGACCCAGTACTTC.

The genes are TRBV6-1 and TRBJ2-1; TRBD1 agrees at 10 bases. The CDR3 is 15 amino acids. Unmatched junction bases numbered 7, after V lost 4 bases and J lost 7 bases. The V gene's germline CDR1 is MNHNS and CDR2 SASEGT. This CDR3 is CASSGQTGGTNEQFF. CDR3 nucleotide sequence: TGTGCCAGCAGTGGCCAGACAGGGGGCACGAATGAGCAGTTCTTC.

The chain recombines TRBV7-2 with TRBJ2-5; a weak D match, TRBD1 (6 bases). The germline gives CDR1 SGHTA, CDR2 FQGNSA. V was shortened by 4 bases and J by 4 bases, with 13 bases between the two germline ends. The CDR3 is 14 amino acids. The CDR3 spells CASSSNTGSETQYF. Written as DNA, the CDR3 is TGTGCCAGCAGCTCTAATACAGGGTCAGAGACCCAGTACTTC.

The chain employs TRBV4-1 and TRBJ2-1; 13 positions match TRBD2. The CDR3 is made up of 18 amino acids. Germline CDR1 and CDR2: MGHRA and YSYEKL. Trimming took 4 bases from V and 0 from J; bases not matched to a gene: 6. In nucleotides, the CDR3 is TGCGCCAGCAGCCCGGGACTAGCGGGGCTGAGCTCCTACAATGAGCAGTTCTTC. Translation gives CASSPGLAGLSSYNEQFF.

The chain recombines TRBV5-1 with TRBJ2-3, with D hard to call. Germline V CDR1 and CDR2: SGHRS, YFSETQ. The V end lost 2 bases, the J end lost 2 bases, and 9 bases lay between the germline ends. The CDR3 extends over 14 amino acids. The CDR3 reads CASSLFSDTDTQYF. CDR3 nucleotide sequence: TGCGCCAGCAGCTTATTCTCAGACACAGATACGCAGTATTTT.

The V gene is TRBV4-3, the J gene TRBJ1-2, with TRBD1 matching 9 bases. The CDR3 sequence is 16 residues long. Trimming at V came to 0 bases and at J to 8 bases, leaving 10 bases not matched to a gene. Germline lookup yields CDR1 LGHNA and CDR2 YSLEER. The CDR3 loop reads CASSQEGQGVLWGYTF. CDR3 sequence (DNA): TGCGCCAGCAGCCAAGAGGGACAGGGAGTTTTATGGGGCTACACCTTC.

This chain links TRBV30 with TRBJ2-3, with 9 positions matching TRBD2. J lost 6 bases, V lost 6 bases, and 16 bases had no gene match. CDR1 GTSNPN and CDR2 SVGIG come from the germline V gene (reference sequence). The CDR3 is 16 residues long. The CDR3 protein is CACPAGLAGVADTQYF. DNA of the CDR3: TGTGCCTGCCCTGCCGGCTTAGCGGGAGTAGCGGATACGCAGTATTTT.

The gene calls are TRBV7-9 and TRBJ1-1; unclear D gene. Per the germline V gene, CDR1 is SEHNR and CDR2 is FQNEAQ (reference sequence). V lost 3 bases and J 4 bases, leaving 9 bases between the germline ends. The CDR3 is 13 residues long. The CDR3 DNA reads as TGTGCCAGCAGCTTTACGAGGAGCACTGAAGCTTTCTTT. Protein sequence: CASSFTRSTEAFF.

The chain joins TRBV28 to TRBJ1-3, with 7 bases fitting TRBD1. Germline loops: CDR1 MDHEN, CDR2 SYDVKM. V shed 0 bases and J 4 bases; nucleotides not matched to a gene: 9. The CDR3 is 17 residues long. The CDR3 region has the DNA TGTGCCAGCAGTTTATGGGAGGGGGCACGGTTCGGAAACACCATATATTTT. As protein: CASSLWEGARFGNTIYF.

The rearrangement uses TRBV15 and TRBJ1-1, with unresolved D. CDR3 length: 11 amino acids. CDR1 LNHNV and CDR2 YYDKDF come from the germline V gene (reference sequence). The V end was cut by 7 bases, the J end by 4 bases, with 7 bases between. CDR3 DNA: TGTGCCACCACGGGTGCCACTGAAGCTTTCTTT. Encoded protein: CATTGATEAFF.

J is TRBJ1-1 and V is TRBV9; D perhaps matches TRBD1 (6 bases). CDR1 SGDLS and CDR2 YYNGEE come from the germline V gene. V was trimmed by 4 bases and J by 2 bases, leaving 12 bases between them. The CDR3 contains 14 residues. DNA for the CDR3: TGTGCCAGCAGCACAATGACAGGTAACACTGAAGCTTTCTTT. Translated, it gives CASSTMTGNTEAFF.

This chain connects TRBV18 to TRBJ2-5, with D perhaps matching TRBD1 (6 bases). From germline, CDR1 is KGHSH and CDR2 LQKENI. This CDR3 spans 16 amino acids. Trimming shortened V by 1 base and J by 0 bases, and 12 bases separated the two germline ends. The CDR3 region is CASSPRSGHNQETQYF. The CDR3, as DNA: TGTGCCAGCTCACCACGGTCGGGACACAACCAAGAGACCCAGTACTTC.

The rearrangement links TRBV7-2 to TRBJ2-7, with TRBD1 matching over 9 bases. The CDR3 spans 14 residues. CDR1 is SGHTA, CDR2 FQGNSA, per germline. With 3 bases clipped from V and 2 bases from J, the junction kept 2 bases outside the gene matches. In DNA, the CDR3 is TGTGCCAGCAGCTTCCGGACAGGGGCCTACGAGCAGTACTTC. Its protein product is CASSFRTGAYEQYF.

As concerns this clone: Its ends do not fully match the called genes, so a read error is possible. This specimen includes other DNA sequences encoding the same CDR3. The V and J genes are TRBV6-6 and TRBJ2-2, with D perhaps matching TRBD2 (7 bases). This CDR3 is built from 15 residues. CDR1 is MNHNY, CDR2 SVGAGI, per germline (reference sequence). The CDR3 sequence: CATRGEGGYTGELFF. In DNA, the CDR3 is TGTGCCACCCGTGGGGAGGGGGGGTACACCGGGGAACTGTTTTTT.

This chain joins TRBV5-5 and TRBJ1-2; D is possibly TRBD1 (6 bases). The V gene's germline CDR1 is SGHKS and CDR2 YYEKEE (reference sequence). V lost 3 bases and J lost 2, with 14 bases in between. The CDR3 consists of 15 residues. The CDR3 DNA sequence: TGTGCCAGCAGCTATATGATGACAGGAAACTATGGCTACACCTTC. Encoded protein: CASSYMMTGNYGYTF.

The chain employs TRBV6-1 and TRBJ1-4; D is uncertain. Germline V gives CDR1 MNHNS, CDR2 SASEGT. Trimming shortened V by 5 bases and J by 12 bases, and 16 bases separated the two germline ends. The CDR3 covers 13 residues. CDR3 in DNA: TGTGCCAGCAGTCTTACAGCAGCGCGGGAACTGTTTTTT. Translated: CASSLTAARELFF.